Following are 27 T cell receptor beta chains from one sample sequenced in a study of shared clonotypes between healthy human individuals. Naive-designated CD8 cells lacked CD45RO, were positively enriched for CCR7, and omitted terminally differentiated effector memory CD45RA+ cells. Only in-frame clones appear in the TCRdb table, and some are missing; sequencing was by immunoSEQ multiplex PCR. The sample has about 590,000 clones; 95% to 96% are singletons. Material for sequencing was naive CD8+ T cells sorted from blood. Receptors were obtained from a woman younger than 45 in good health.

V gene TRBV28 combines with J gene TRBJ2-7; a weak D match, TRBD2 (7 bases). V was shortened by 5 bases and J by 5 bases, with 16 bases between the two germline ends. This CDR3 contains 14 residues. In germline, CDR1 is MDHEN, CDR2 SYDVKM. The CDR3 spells CASSRGGEANEQYF. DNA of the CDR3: TGTGCCAGCAGTCGCGGGGGCGAGGCCAACGAGCAGTACTTC.

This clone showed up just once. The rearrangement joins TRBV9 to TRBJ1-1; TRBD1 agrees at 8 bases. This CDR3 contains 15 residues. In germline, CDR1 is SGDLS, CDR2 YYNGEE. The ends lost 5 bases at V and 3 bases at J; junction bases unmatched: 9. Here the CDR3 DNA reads TGTGCCAGCAGTCAGGGGGCGAAGGCGGACACTGAAGCTTTCTTT. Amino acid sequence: CASSQGAKADTEAFF. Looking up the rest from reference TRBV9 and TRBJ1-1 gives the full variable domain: DSGVTQTPKHLITATGQRVTLRCSPRSGDLSVYWYQQSLDQGLQFLIQYYNGEERAKGNILERFSAQQFPDLHSELNLSSLELGDSALYFCASSQGAKADTEAFFGQGTRLTVV.

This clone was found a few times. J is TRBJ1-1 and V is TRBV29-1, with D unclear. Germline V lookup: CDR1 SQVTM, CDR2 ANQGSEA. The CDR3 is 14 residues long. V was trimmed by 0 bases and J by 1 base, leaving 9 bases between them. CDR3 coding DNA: TGCAGCGTTGAAGATCTATACACGAACACTGAAGCTTTCTTT. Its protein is CSVEDLYTNTEAFF. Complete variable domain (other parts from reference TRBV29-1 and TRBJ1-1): SAVISQKPSRDICQRGTSLTIQCQVDSQVTMMFWYRQQPGQSLTLIATANQGSEATYESGFVIDKFPISRPNLTFSTLTVSNMSPEDSSIYLCSVEDLYTNTEAFFGQGTRLTVV.

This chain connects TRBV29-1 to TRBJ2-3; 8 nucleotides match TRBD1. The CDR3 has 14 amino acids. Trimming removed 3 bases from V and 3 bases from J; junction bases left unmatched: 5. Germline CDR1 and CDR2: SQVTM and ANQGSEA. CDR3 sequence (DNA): TGCAGCGTTGACAGGGGGCTCGGGACAGATACGCAGTATTTT. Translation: CSVDRGLGTDTQYF.

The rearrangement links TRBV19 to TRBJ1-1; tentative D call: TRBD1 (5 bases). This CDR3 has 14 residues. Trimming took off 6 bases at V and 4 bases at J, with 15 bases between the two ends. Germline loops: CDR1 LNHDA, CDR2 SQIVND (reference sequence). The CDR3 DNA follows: TGTGCCAGTAGAAGTGGGCCGGGGGGCACTGAAGCTTTCTTT. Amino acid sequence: CASRSGPGGTEAFF.

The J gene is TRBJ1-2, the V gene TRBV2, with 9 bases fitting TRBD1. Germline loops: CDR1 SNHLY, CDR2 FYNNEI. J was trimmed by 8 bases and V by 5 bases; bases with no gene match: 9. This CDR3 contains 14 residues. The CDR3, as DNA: TGTGCCAGCAGTCCGGGACAGGGACTGCGAGGCTACACCTTC. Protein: CASSPGQGLRGYTF.

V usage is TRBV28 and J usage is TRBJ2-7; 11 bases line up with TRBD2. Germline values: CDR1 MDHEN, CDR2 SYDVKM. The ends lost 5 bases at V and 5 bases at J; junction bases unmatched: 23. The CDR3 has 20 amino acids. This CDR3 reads CASSLPAAGSGRAGLHEQYF. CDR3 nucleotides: TGTGCCAGCAGTCTCCCCGCCGCAGGTAGCGGGAGGGCCGGTCTACACGAGCAGTACTTC.

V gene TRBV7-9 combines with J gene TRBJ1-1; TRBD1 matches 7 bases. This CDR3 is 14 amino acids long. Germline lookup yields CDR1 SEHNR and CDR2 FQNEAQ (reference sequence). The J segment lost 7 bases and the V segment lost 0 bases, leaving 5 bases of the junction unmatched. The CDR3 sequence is CASSLAGTEIEAFF. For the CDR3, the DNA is TGTGCCAGCAGCTTAGCCGGGACAGAGATTGAAGCTTTCTTT.

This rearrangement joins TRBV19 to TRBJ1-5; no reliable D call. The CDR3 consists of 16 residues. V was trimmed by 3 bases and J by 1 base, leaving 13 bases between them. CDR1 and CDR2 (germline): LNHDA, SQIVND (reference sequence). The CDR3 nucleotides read TGTGCCAGTAGTATTTTATGGGGTGGCAGCAATCAGCCCCAGCATTTT. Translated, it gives CASSILWGGSNQPQHF.

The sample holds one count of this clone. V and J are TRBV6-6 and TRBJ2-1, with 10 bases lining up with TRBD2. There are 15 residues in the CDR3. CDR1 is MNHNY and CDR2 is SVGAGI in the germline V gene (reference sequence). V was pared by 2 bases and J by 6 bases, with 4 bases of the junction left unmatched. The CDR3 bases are TGTGCCAGCAGTTACGAGGCTAGCGGGAGCAATGAGCAGTTCTTC. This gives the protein CASSYEASGSNEQFF.

CDR3 DNA sequence: TGTGCCAGCGGAATTAGCGCAAGCTCCTACGAGCAGTACTTC. This encodes CASGISASSYEQYF. The genes are TRBV28 and TRBJ2-7, with D perhaps matching TRBD2 (5 bases). The germline V gene has CDR1 MDHEN and CDR2 SYDVKM. V was shortened by 8 bases and J by 0 bases, with 14 bases between the two germline ends. CDR3 length equals 14 residues.

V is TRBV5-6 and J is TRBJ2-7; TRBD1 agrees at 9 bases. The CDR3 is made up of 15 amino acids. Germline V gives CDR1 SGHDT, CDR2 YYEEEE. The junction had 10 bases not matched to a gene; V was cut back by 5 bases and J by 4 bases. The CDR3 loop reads CASSSDRGLGYEQYF. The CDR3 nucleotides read TGTGCCAGCAGTTCGGACAGGGGTTTAGGATACGAGCAGTACTTC.

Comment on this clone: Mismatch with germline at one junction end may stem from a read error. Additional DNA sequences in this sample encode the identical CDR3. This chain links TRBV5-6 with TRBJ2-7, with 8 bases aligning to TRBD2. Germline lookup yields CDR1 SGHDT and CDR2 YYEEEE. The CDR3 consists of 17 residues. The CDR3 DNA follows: TGTGCCAGCAGCTTGGACCCGGGAGGGGACTCAGCCTATGAGCAGTACTTC. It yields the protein CASSLDPGGDSAYEQYF.

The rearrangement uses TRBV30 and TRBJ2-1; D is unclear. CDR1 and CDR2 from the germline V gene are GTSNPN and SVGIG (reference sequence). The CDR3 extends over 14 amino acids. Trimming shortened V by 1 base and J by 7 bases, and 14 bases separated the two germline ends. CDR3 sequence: CAWSARVPGNEQFF. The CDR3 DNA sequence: TGTGCCTGGAGTGCACGGGTCCCCGGGAATGAGCAGTTCTTC.

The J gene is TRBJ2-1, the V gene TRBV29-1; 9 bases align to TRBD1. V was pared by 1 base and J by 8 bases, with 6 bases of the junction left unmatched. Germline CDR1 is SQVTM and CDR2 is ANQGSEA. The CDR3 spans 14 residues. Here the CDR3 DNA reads TGCAGCGTTGAAGGGGACAGGGAAAGGGATGAGCAGTTCTTC. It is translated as CSVEGDRERDEQFF.

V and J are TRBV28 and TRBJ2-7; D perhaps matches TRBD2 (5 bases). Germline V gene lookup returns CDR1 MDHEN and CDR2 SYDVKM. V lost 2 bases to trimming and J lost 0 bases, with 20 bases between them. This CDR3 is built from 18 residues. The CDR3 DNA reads TGTGCCAGCAGTTTAATTTCGAGCGGCCCATCATACTCCTACGAGCAGTACTTC. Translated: CASSLISSGPSYSYEQYF. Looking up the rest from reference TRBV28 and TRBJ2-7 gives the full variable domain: DVKVTQSSRYLVKRTGEKVFLECVQDMDHENMFWYRQDPGLGLRLIYFSYDVKMKEKGDIPEGYSVSREKKERFSLILESASTNQTSMYLCASSLISSGPSYSYEQYFGPGTRLTVT.

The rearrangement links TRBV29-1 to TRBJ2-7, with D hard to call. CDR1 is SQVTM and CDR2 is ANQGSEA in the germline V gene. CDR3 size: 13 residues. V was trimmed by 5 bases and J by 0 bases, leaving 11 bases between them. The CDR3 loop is CSVIRPSSYEQYF. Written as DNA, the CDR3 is TGCAGCGTTATTCGACCGAGCTCCTACGAGCAGTACTTC.

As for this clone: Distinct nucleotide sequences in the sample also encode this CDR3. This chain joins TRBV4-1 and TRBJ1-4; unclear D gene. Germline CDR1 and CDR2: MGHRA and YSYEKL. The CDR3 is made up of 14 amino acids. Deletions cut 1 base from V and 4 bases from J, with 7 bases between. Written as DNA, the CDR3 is TGCGCCAGCAGCCAAGTGGGCCTTAATGAAAAACTGTTTTTT. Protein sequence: CASSQVGLNEKLFF.

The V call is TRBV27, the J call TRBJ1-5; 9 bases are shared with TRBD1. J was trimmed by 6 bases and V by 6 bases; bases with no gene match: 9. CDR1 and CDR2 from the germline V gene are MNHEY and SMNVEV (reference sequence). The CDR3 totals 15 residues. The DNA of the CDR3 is TGTGCCAGCAGAAAACAGGGGGCGCGGAGTCAGCCCCAGCATTTT. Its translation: CASRKQGARSQPQHF.

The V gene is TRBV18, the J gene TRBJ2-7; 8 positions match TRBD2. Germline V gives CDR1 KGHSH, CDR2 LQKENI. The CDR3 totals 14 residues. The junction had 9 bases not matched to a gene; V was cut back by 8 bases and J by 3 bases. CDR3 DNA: TGTGCCAGCACGCACGGGACTAGAGACTACGAGCAGTACTTC. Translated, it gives CASTHGTRDYEQYF.

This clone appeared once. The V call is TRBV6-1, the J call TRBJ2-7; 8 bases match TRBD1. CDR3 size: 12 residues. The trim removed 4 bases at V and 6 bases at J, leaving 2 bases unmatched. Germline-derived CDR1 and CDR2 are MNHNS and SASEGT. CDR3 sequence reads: CASSGTGPEQYF. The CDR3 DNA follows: TGTGCCAGCAGTGGGACAGGGCCCGAGCAGTACTTC.

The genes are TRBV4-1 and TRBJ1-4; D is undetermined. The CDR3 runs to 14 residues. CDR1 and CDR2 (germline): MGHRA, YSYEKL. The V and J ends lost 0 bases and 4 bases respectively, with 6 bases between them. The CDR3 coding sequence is TGCGCCAGCAGCCAAGATGCCCATAATGAAAAACTGTTTTTT. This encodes CASSQDAHNEKLFF.

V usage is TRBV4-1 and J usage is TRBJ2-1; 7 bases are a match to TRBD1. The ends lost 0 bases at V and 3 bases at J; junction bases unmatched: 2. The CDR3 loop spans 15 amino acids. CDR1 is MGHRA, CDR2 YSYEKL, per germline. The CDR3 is CASSQDWDSYNEQFF. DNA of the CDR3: TGCGCCAGCAGCCAAGATTGGGACAGCTACAATGAGCAGTTCTTC.

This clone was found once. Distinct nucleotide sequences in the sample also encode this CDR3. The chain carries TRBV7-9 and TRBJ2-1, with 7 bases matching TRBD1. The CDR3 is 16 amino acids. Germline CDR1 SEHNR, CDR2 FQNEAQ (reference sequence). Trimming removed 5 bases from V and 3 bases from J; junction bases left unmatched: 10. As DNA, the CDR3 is TGTGCCAGCAGCCCCAGGAGAGGGACAGACTACAATGAGCAGTTCTTC. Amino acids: CASSPRRGTDYNEQFF. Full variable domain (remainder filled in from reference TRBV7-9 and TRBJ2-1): DTGVSQNPRHKITKRGQNVTFRCDPISEHNRLYWYRQTLGQGPEFLTYFQNEAQLEKSRLLSDRFSAERPKGSFSTLEIQRTEQGDSAMYLCASSPRRGTDYNEQFFGPGTRLTVL.

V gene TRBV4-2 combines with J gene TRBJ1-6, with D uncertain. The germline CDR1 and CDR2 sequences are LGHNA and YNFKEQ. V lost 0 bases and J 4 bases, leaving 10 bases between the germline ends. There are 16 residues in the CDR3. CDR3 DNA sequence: TGTGCCAGCAGCCAAGATCGGGCAGATTATAATTCACCCCTCCACTTT. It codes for CASSQDRADYNSPLHF.

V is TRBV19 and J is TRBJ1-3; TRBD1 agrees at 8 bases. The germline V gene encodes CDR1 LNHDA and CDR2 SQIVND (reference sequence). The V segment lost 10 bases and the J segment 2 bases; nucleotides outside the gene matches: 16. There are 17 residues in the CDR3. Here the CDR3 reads CATDRTGFPSTGNTIYF. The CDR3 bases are TGTGCCACTGACCGGACAGGGTTCCCCTCGACTGGAAACACCATATATTTT.

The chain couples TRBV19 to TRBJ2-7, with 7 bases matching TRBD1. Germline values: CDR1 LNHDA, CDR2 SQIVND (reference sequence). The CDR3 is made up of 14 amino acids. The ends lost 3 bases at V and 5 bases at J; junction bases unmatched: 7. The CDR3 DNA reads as TGTGCCAGTAGTATGACAGGGTCTGCCAACGAGCAGTACTTC. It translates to CASSMTGSANEQYF.